Below, 10 T cell receptor beta chains from the same sample are listed, as sequenced in a study of neoadjuvant anti-PD-1 for oral cavity cancer. Specified time point: after neoadjuvant nivolumab, at surgical resection. Libraries were prepared by immunoSEQ multiplex PCR; TCRdb keeps only in-frame clonotypes and omits some of them. Altogether roughly 15,000 clones are present, 76% being singletons, with the ten largest covering 2.4%. The source material was PBMCs, sampled after nivolumab (anti-PD-1) treatment. The receptor set was obtained from a person between 40 and 85 years old with oral cavity squamous cell carcinoma.

The chain combines TRBV4-2 with TRBJ2-1, with D perhaps matching TRBD2 (6 bases). Germline CDR1 LGHNA, CDR2 YNFKEQ. V lost 4 bases to trimming and J lost 0 bases, with 10 bases between them. The CDR3 has 15 residues. CDR3 protein: CASSPSESSYNEQFF. CDR3 nucleotide sequence: TGTGCCAGCAGCCCTAGCGAAAGCTCCTACAATGAGCAGTTCTTC.

This chain uses TRBV30 with TRBJ2-3; tentatively, D is TRBD2 (5 bases). Trimming took off 0 bases at V and 7 bases at J, with 17 bases between the two ends. The CDR3 is 15 residues long. From germline, CDR1 is GTSNPN and CDR2 SVGIG (reference sequence). The CDR3 is CAWSVLVGVMHTQYF. Here the CDR3 DNA reads TGTGCCTGGAGTGTACTTGTGGGAGTAATGCATACGCAGTATTTT.

This clone was counted only a few times. The chain joins TRBV28 to TRBJ2-7; D is uncertain. The CDR3 extends over 11 amino acids. CDR1 MDHEN and CDR2 SYDVKM come from the germline V gene. The germline V and J ends were trimmed by 9 bases and 6 bases, with 12 bases remaining between them. CDR3 in DNA: TGTGCCAGTGCGGACGGTGGCGAGCAGTACTTC. Protein product: CASADGGEQYF.

V usage is TRBV6-5 and J usage is TRBJ1-2; possibly TRBD1 for D (6 bases). CDR1 is MNHEY, CDR2 SVGAGI, per germline. V shed 0 bases and J shed 2 bases, with 7 bases lying between them. This CDR3 is 14 amino acids long. Written as DNA, the CDR3 is TGTGCCAGCAGTTACTCGACAGGCAACTATGGCTACACCTTC. This codes for CASSYSTGNYGYTF.

The chain joins TRBV7-8 to TRBJ1-1; D is unresolved. Germline V gene data show CDR1 as SGHVS and CDR2 as FQNEAQ. This CDR3 has 14 amino acids. V was shortened by 5 bases and J by 6 bases, with 16 bases between the two germline ends. The CDR3 is CASSPASTVAEAFF. Here the CDR3 DNA reads TGTGCCAGCAGCCCGGCCTCTACTGTAGCTGAAGCTTTCTTT.

The chain carries TRBV27 and TRBJ1-2, with a tentative D call TRBD1 (5 bases). Trimming took off 0 bases at V and 8 bases at J, with 13 bases between the two ends. The V gene's germline CDR1 is MNHEY and CDR2 SMNVEV (reference sequence). CDR3 length equals 14 residues. CDR3 loop: CASSLSLGVGGYTF. CDR3 sequence (DNA): TGTGCCAGCAGTTTATCGCTAGGGGTGGGAGGCTACACCTTC.

Written as DNA, the CDR3 is TGTGCCAGCAGCTCGGACCCGCGGGATGAGCAGTTCTTC. Its translation is CASSSDPRDEQFF. The V and J genes are TRBV7-3 and TRBJ2-1; a weak D match, TRBD2 (5 bases). The germline V gene encodes CDR1 SGHTA and CDR2 FQGTGA. This CDR3 is 13 amino acids long. Trimming removed 4 bases at V and 8 bases at J, with 12 bases between.

The V gene is TRBV21-1, the J gene TRBJ1-3. TRBV21-1 is termed a pseudogene. The CDR3 contains 14 residues. The CDR3, as DNA: TGTGCCAGCAGCGAAGGAGTATTGGCAGACACCATATATTTT. It is translated as CASSEGVLADTIYF.

The chain links TRBV7-2 to TRBJ1-5; 7 bases align to TRBD1. The CDR3 is 17 amino acids. Germline V gene sequence: CDR1 SGHTA, CDR2 FQGNSA. The V and J ends lost 1 base and 7 bases, in that order; junction bases with no gene match: 13. The chain's CDR3 is CASSLVHSQGVGQPQHF. CDR3 nucleotides: TGTGCCAGCAGCTTAGTACACTCCCAGGGGGTCGGACAGCCCCAGCATTTT.

The chain employs TRBV2 and TRBJ2-7; D may be TRBD1 (5 bases). V was pared by 4 bases and J by 3 bases, with 7 bases between. The CDR3 totals 12 residues. Germline CDR1 SNHLY, CDR2 FYNNEI. CDR3 loop: CASSGQGYEQYF. The CDR3 DNA reads TGTGCCAGCAGTGGTCAGGGCTACGAGCAGTACTTC.